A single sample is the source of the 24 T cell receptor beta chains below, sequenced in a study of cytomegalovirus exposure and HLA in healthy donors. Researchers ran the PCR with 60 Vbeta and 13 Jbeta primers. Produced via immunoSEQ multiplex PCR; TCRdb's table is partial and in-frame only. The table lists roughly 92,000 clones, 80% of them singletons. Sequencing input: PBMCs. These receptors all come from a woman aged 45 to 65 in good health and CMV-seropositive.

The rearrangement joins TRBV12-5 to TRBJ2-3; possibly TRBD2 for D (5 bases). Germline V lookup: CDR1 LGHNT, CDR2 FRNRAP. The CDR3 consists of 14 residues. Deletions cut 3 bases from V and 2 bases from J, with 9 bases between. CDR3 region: CASGFGGSTDTQYF. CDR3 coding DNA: TGTGCTAGTGGTTTCGGCGGGTCCACAGATACGCAGTATTTT.

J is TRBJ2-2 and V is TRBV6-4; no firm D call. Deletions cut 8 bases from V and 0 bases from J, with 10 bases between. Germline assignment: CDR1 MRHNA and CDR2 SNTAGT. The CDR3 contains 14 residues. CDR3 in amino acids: CASQATTNTGELFF. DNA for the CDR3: TGTGCCAGCCAGGCGACAACGAACACCGGGGAGCTGTTTTTT.

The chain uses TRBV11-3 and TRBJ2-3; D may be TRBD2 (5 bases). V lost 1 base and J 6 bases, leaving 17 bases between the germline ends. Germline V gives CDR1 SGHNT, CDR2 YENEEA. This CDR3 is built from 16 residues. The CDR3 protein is CASSLGPLDFKDTQYF. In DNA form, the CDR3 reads TGTGCCAGCAGCTTAGGCCCTCTGGACTTCAAGGATACGCAGTATTTT.

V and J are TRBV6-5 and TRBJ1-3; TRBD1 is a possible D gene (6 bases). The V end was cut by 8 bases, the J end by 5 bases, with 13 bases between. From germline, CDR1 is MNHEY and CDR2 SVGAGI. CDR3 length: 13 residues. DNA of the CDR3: TGTGCCAGCGCCCCCAGGGGCAGAAACACCATATATTTT. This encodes CASAPRGRNTIYF.

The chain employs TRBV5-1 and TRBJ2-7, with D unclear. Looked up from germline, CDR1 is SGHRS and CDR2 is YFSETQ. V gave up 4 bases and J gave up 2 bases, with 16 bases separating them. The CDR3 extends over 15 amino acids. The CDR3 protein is CASSLEPGLTYEQYF. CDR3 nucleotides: TGCGCCAGCAGCCTAGAGCCGGGTCTGACCTACGAGCAGTACTTC. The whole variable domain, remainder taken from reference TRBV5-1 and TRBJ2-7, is KAGVTQTPRYLIKTRGQQVTLSCSPISGHRSVSWYQQTPGQGLQFLFEYFSETQRNKGNFPGRFSGRQFSNSRSEMNVSTLELGDSALYLCASSLEPGLTYEQYFGPGTRLTVT.

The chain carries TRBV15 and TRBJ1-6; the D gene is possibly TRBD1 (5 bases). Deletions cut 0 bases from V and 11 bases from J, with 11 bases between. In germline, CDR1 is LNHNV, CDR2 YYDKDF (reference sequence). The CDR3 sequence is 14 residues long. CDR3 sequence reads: CATSREGLGAPLHF. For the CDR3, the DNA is TGTGCCACCAGCAGAGAGGGTTTAGGGGCACCCCTCCACTTT.

CDR3 bases: TGTGCCAGCAGCCCCCAACAGGGAGTGGGCACTGAAGCTTTCTTT. Protein: CASSPQQGVGTEAFF. V is TRBV9 and J is TRBJ1-1; D might be TRBD1 (6 bases). Trimming pared 4 bases from V and 4 bases from J, leaving 17 bases between. The CDR3 is made up of 15 amino acids. From germline, CDR1 is SGDLS and CDR2 YYNGEE.

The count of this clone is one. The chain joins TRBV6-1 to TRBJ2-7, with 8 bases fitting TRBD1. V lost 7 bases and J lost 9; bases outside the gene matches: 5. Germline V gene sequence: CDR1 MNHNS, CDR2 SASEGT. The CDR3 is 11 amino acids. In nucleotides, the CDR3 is TGTGCCAGCACCGAACAGGGGGGGCAGTACGTC. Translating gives CASTEQGGQYV.

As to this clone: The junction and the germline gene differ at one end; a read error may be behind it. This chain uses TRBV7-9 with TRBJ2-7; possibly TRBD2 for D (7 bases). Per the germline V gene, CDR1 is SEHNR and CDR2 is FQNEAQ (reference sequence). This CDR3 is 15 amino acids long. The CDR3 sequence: CSSNPLGGGAYEQYF. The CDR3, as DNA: TGTTCCAGCAACCCCCTGGGGGGGGGCGCCTACGAGCAGTACTTC.

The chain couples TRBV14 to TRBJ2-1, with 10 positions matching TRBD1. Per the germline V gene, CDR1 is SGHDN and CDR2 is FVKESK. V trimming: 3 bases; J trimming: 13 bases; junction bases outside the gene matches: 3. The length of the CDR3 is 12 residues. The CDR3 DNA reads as TGTGCCAGCAGCCAGACAGGGGGCGTCCAGTTCTTC. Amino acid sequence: CASSQTGGVQFF.

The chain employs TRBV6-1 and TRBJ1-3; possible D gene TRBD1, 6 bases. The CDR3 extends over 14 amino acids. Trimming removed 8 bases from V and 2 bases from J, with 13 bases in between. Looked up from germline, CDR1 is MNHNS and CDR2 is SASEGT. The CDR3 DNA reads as TGTGCCAGCGGCTCCACAGGGACTGGAAACACCATATATTTT. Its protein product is CASGSTGTGNTIYF.

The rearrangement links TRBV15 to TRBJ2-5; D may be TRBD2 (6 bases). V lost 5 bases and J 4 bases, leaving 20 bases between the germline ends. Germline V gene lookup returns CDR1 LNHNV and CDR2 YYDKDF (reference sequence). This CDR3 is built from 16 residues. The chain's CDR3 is CATSARAQRRGETQYF. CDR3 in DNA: TGTGCCACCAGCGCCCGAGCCCAGCGGAGGGGAGAGACCCAGTACTTC.

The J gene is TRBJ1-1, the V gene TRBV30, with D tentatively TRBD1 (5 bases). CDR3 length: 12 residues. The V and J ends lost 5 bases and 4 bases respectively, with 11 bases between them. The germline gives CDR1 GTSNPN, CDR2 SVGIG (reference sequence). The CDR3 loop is CAWSKGITEAFF. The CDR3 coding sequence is TGTGCCTGGTCCAAGGGGATCACTGAAGCTTTCTTT.

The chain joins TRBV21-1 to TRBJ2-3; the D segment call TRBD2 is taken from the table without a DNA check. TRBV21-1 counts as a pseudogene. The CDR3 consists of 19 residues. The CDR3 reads CANTTADSSGREGTDTQYF. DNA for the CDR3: TGTGCCAATACCACTGCGGATTCTAGCGGGAGGGAGGGCACAGATACGCAGTATTTT.

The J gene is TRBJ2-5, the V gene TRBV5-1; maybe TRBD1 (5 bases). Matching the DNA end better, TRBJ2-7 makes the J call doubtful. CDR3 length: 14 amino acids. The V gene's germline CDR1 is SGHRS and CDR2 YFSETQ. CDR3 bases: TGCGCCAGCAGCTTGGAAGGCAGGGCCTACGAGCAGTACTTC. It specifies CASSLEGRAYEQYF.

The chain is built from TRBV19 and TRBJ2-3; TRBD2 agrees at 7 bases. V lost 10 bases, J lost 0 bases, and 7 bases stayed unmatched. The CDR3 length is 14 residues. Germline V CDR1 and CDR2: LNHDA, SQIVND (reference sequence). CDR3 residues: CATRGVDSTDTQYF. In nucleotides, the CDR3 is TGTGCCACCCGGGGGGTAGATAGCACAGATACGCAGTATTTT.

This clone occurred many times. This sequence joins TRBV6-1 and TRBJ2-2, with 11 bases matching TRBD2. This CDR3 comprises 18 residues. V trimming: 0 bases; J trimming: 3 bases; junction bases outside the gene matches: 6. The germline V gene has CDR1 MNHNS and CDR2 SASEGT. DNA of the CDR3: TGTGCCAGCAGTGAAGCACTAGCGGGAGAGAGGGACACCGGGGAGCTGTTTTTT. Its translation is CASSEALAGERDTGELFF.

CDR3 sequence (DNA): TGTGCCAGCAGGGGGACTAGCGGGAGTAGCGATGAGCAGTTCTTC. This translates into CASRGTSGSSDEQFF. V gene TRBV4-2 combines with J gene TRBJ2-1, with 14 positions matching TRBD2. Germline V CDR1 and CDR2: LGHNA, YNFKEQ. V dropped 6 bases and J dropped 8; count of bases not matched to a gene: 6. The CDR3 consists of 15 residues.

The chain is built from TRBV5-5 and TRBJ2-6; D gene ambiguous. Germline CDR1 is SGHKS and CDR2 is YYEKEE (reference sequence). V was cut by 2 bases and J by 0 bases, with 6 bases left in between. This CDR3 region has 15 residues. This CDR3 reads CASSFFNSGANVLTF. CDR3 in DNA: TGTGCCAGCAGCTTTTTTAACTCTGGGGCCAACGTCCTGACTTTC.

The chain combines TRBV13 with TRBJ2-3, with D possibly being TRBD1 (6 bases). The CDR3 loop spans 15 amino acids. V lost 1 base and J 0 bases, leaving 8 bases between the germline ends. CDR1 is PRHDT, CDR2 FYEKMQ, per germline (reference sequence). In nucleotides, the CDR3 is TGTGCCAGCAGCTTAGCTGGGGGCAGCACAGATACGCAGTATTTT. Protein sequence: CASSLAGGSTDTQYF.

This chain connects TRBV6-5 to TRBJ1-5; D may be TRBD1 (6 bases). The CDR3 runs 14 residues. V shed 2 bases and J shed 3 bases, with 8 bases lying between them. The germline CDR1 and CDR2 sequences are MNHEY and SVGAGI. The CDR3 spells CASSYGGVNQPQHF. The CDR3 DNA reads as TGTGCCAGCAGTTACGGGGGCGTCAATCAGCCCCAGCATTTT.

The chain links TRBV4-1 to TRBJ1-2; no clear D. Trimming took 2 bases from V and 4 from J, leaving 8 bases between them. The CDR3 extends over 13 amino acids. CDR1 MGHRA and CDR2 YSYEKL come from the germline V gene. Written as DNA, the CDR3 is TGCGCCAGCAGCCAACAATCGGGCTATGGCTACACCTTC. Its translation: CASSQQSGYGYTF.

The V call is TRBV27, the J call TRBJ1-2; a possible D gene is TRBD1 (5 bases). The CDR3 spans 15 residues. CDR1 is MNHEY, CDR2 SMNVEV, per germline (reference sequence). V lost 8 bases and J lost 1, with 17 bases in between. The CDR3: CASSSYQGGNYGYTF. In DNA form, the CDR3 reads TGTGCCAGCTCTTCGTACCAGGGTGGTAACTATGGCTACACCTTC.

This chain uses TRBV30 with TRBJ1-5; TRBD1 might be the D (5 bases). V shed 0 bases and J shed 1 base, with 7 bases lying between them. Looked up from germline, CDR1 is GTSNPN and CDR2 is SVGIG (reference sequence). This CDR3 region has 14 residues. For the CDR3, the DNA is TGTGCCTGGAGTGTACCAGGGAGCAATCAGCCCCAGCATTTT. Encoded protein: CAWSVPGSNQPQHF.